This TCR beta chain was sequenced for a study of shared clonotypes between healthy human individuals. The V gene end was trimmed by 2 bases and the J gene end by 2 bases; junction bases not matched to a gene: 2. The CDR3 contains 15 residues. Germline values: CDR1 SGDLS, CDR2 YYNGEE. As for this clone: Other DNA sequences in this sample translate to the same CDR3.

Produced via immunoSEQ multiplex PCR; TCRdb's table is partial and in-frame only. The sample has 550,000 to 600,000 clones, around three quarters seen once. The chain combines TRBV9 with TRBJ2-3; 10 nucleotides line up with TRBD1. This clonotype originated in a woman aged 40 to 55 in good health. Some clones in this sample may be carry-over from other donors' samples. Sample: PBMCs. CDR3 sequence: CASSVGQGITDTQYF. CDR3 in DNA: TGTGCCAGCAGCGTGGGACAGGGGATCACAGATACGCAGTATTTT.